The text below deals with one TCR beta chain. The sample comes from a study of cytomegalovirus exposure and HLA in healthy donors. Amplification used 60 Vbeta primers and 13 Jbeta primers. The method was immunoSEQ multiplex PCR; TCRdb's version includes in-frame clones alone and lacks a portion of them. The sample lists 70,000 to 95,000 clones, roughly four fifths occurring once. After removal of 5 bases from V and 0 bases from J, the junction contained 11 bases not matched to a gene. The germline gives CDR1 LNHNV, CDR2 YYDKDF (reference sequence). The CDR3 runs to 18 residues. This clonotype was obtained from a woman in her twenties or thirties in good health and CMV-seronegative. This chain connects TRBV15 to TRBJ1-5; 9 nucleotides match TRBD1. Sequenced material: PBMCs. For the CDR3, the DNA is TGTGCCACCAGCCCTGCCCCCGGGGACAGGGATAGCAATCAGCCCCAGCATTTT. Protein sequence: CATSPAPGDRDSNQPQHF.